The entry below gives a single T cell receptor (beta chain) sequence along with its context. What this receptor recognizes is not known. Base qualities are not provided; no much larger clone lies one nucleotide away. In total, more than 500 healthy bone marrow donors made up the cohort. At the time of sampling, every cohort member was nominally healthy, though immune exposures that went unrecorded were likely present. The donor was CMV seronegative and was included in the group of several hundred seronegative cohort members. Every donor gave a peripheral blood sample, and the peripheral blood mononuclear cells from that sample were used for TCR beta sequencing. Genomic DNA extraction from the blood cell samples was performed with the Qiagen DNeasy Blood Extraction Kit. The junction shows trimming of 7 bases on V and 5 bases on J, and the gene matches do not reach 7 bases of it. CDR1 and CDR2 are drawn from the germline V gene: SQVTM, ANQGSEA. From cysteine to phenylalanine, the CDR3 is 14 amino acids long. Here the CDR3 DNA is all that survives: 42 bases in frame from base 1.

The data derive from a study of cytomegalovirus exposure and HLA in healthy donors (TCRdb year 2017). Turning to the overall study: An earlier analysis of some 600 of the donors reported 276 Gb of sequence data and 117 million unique TCR beta sequences obtained from around 170 million T cells. The genetic ancestry cluster associated with self-reported Caucasian donors included 70% to 85% of the 300 to 400 genotyped donors. HLA typing covered class I and class II loci at four-digit resolution. Roughly five DR-DQ haplotypes were handled as single units for association and clustering, since linkage in the cohort was strong. Typing coverage differed by locus: A, B, C, DRB1 and DQB1 were typed in roughly 620-630 donors, DQA1 in about 500, DPA1 in approximately 600, and DPB1 in roughly 470. The study was designed to test whether signatures of past pathogen exposure could be identified by cataloging public T cell receptors. The study combined high-throughput TCR immunosequencing, statistical association of individual TCRs with disease status, and machine learning to predict cytomegalovirus infection status. Donor age, sex, ethnicity and CMV serostatus were collected together with the repertoire data. All discovery cohort repertoires had been generated using a single sequencing platform. A later genetic analysis used genome-wide SNP genotypes for about 65% of the roughly 700 donors, treating that subset as a discovery cohort. To study patterns of TCR occurrence, a later analysis re-analyzed previously published TCR beta repertoires from several hundred donors and added high-resolution HLA genotyping. Across some 400 genotyped donors of the cohort, an average of about 240,000 unique TCR beta nucleotide sequences per donor were sequenced, and roughly 20% of those sequences were non-productive. Besides the first cohort of under 700 subjects, a separate validation cohort made up of 90 to 150 different subjects was used. About 300 gigabases of sequencing data and approximately 80 million unique TCR sequences were included in an early release covering several hundred HLA-typed donors. An earlier analysis of several hundred of the donors used high-throughput TCR beta sequencing to judge whether each TCR beta V gene segment behaved as functional or pseudogenic. In the later analysis, no new phenotypic data were used to find candidate immune exposures; instead, reliance was placed on TCR beta sequences and their occurrence across donors. The study used immunosequencing to profile the T cell repertoires of under 700 subjects and linked those repertoires to cytomegalovirus serostatus. Paper-wide results and their limitations: A further reported finding was that TCR beta sequences accurately predicted the HLA-A and HLA-B alleles for most subjects in the first cohort. A group of highly shared sequence variants was considered likely to be a technical artifact of the sequencing pipeline. Linkage disequilibrium might explain the correlated functional status among segregating V segments, but an unknown experimental factor could not be excluded. Because HLA typing was unavailable for some donors at each locus, only the typed subset was used in association tests. In an earlier analysis of 587 of the donors, most TCR beta V segments appeared in productive rearrangements about 87% or about 30% of the time, broadly matching IMGT annotations. A total of 150 or so TCR beta chains were listed by the study as associated with cytomegalovirus. The only immune exposure information available for the cohort was CMV serostatus. At a false discovery rate of 0.05, a later analysis linked approximately 18,000 TCR beta sequences to specific HLA alleles. Only TCR beta chains were sequenced in this cohort, and the absence of alpha or paired-chain data limited detectable features. In vitro tests confirmed that a few of the cytomegalovirus-associated TCR beta chains recognize cytomegalovirus antigens. Most CMV-associated TCR beta chains appeared to be HLA-restricted in a later analysis, and the HLA associations seemed to be driven largely by CMV exposure. The authors suggested that the approach could potentially be generalized to other disease states and immunological phenotypes. In a later genetic analysis, a missense DCLRE1C variant was associated with V-gene and J-gene trimming of TCR beta chains, and the association was replicated in an independent cohort. According to a later genetic analysis, donors in an Asian-associated ancestry cluster had fewer N-insertions in productive TCRs than the approximately 630-donor mean. According to a later analysis, parvovirus B19, influenza, CMV and Epstein-Barr virus appeared linked to several top co-occurrence clusters. Sequencing depth was assumed to be roughly uniform across donors in the presence/absence analyses, though that assumption may not hold. Most TCR sequences were observed very rarely across donors, whereas some public TCRs were present in many individuals. In a later analysis, HLA-associated TCR beta chains were found to be more clonally expanded and to have lower generation probabilities than equally common non-associated chains. The classifier was reported to diagnose cytomegalovirus status with high specificity and sensitivity in both the original cohort and the validation cohort. Some IMGT-functional V segments, including TRBV6-2 and TRBV6-3, could not be told apart with the 87-base-pair reads, so those segments were excluded. A later analysis found that TCR association rates varied across HLA loci, with DRB1 alleles showing the most associated TCRs and HLA-C alleles the fewest. Because counts were too low, seventeen rarely observed V segments, including chromosome 9 orphons, were left out of the earlier analysis of 500 to 650 of the donors. When HLA alleles, especially DR and DQ, strongly co-occurred, TCR associations were difficult to assign to individual alleles.

Receptor amplification or capture employed the immunoSEQ multiplex PCR assay. For the multiplex PCR, a mixture combining 60 forward primers for TCR Vbeta segments and 13 reverse primers for TCR Jbeta segments was used. The CDR3 region of rearranged TCR beta genes was amplified from genomic DNA with a multiplex PCR assay. The amplified TCR beta libraries were sequenced on the Illumina HiSeq System as 87-base-pair reads. In the original analysis: A later analysis tallied roughly 76 million unique TCR beta chains across the 666 repertoires, and approximately 11 million of those chains were shared by two or more donors. Raw reads were error-corrected and collapsed into unique sequences by a nearest-neighbor algorithm in which closely related sequences were merged to remove PCR and sequencing errors. V, D and J gene segments were assigned by aligning CDR3 sequences to IMGT reference sequences. For a sequence to be retained, a match of at least six nucleotides was required to both a V gene segment and a J gene segment. Rearrangements were called productive when the CDR3 lacked stop codons and stayed in frame with V and J; all others were non-productive. CDR3 was defined by IMGT convention, running from the second conserved V-encoded cysteine to the conserved J-encoded phenylalanine. The earlier analysis of about 560 of the donors excluded any sequence lacking an unambiguous match to a single V gene segment. An earlier analysis of approximately 590 of the donors classified V segments as functional when productive rearrangements were above 56.7% and as segregating when the standard deviation between donors was above 5%. A statistical classification framework was built for diagnosing cytomegalovirus status from the catalog of TCR beta chain sequences. A later analysis assigned V and J genes by comparing TCR nucleotide sequences with IMGT/GENE-DB human TR gene sequences. The TCRdist pipeline was used in a later analysis to assign CDR3 sequences and most-parsimonious VDJ recombination scenarios. A later analysis defined each TCR beta chain by its CDR3 amino acid sequence plus V-gene family, and excluded reads lacking a unique V-gene family. As a way to deal with suspected cross-contamination and a sequencing artifact, a later analysis dropped nearly 600 nucleotide sequences that were highly shared and had low generation probability. In a later analysis, a clonal expansion index was calculated for each public chain from normalized within-repertoire ranks of inferred template counts. In a later analysis, generation probabilities were computed using a VDJ recombination model fitted to out-of-frame rearrangements, and the results were checked against IGoR. In a later analysis, hypergeometric tests were used to score TCR-TCR, TCR-HLA and TCR-CMV co-occurrence, with a repertoire-size bias correction applied to TCR pairs. In a later analysis, false discovery rates were estimated by permuting HLA or CMV assignments 20 times. In a later analysis, co-occurring TCRs were grouped using DBSCAN, with TCRdist sequence similarity added in when clustering inside HLA-allele-positive subsets. Co-occurrence clustering excluded repertoires with fewer than 30,000 or more than 120,000 public chains, plus five with anomalous nucleotide sharing. The table was pulled from immuneACCESS by TCRdb, which kept in-frame rearrangements only. Such tables lose some clones; where checked, under half of the loss comes from unresolved V genes, and the rest has no known cause. V, J and clone size reflect that table, while D and trimming were determined from the DNA. A total of roughly 86,000 clones appear in this sample, more than 65% of them only once. The ten largest clones take up about 7.7% of the sample.

The sample was PBMCs. Rearrangement joined TRBV29-1 to TRBJ1-4; 10 central nucleotides agree with TRBD1. The receptor's source is a man in his sixties in good health and CMV-seronegative. The CDR3 protein sequence reads: CSAEGGQGNEKLFF. The DNA reads TGCAGCGCCGAGGGGGGACAGGGGAATGAAAAACTGTTTTTT.